This T cell receptor (beta chain) was documented in a study of cytomegalovirus exposure and HLA in healthy donors. A remark on this clone: The antigen is not known.

Study-level results: Indistinguishable V segments such as TRBV6-2 and TRBV6-3 were excluded. The authors enumerated under 200 TCR beta chains as linked to cytomegalovirus.

Germline V gene data show CDR1 as SGHAT and CDR2 as FQNNGV. Trimming took 1 base from V and 2 from J, leaving 15 bases between them. The CDR3 consists of 16 residues. The PCR contained 60 Vbeta and 13 Jbeta primers. Clones were read by immunoSEQ multiplex PCR, and TCRdb kept only the in-frame ones, dropping some. The sample shows 100,000 or so clones, 75% to 85% of them seen only once. Sequencing was done on a sample of PBMCs. The TCR comes from a woman aged 50 to 60 in good health and CMV-seropositive. The chain uses TRBV11-2 and TRBJ2-7, with D possibly TRBD1 on 6 matching bases. This chain's CDR3 is CASSLVGGDTPYEQYF. As DNA, the CDR3 is TGTGCCAGCAGCTTAGTGGGTGGGGACACCCCCTACGAGCAGTACTTC.